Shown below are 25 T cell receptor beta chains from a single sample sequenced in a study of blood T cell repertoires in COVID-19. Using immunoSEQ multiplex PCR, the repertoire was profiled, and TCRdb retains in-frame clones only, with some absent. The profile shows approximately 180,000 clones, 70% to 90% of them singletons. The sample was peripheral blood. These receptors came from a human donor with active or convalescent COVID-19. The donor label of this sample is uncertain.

The CDR3 DNA sequence: TGTGCCAGCAGCTTAGTGGGCGGGAGACGGACCGGGGAGCTGTTTTTT. It yields the protein CASSLVGGRRTGELFF. This sequence joins TRBV7-9 and TRBJ2-2; 7 nucleotides align to TRBD2. CDR3 size: 16 residues. With V trimmed by 1 base and J by 5 bases, 7 bases remained unmatched. CDR1 is SEHNR, CDR2 FQNEAQ, per germline (reference sequence).

This chain's CDR3 is CASSPPLTGRNTIYF. DNA of the CDR3: TGTGCCAGCAGCCCACCGTTGACAGGACGGAACACCATATATTTT. The gene calls are TRBV6-5 and TRBJ1-3, with a possible D match to TRBD1 (6 bases). Trimming left V 6 bases short and J 7 bases short, with 19 bases between. Germline assignment: CDR1 MNHEY and CDR2 SVGAGI. This CDR3 has 15 amino acids.

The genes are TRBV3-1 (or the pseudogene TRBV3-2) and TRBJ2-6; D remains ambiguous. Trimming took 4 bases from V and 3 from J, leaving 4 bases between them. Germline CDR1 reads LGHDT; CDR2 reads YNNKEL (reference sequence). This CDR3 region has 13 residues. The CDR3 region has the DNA TGTGCCAGCAGCCCCGGTGGGGCCAACGTCCTGACTTTC. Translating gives CASSPGGANVLTF.

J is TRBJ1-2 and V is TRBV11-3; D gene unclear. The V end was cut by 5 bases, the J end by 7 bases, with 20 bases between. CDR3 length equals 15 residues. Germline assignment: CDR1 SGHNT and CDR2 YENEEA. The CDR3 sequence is CASSKAPQELGGYTF. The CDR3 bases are TGTGCCAGCAGCAAAGCCCCTCAGGAACTGGGTGGCTACACCTTC.

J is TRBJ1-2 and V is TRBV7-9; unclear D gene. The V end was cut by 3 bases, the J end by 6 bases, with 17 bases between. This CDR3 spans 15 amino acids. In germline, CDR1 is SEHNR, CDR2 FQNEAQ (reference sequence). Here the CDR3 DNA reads TGTGCCAGCAGCTTGGGCCTGACACCTCTAAATGGCTACACCTTC. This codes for CASSLGLTPLNGYTF.

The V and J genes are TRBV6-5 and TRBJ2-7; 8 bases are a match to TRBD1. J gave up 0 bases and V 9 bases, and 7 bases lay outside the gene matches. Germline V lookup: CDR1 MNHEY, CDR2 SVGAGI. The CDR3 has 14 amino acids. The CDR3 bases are TGTGCCAGTCTCCGGACAGGGAGCTCCTACGAGCAGTACTTC. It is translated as CASLRTGSSYEQYF.

The CDR3 DNA sequence: TGTGCCAGCAGAAGACAGGGAGATTCACCCCTCCACTTT. Its protein product is CASRRQGDSPLHF. The rearrangement uses TRBV6-5 and TRBJ1-6, with 7 bases identical to TRBD1. The ends lost 6 bases at V and 8 bases at J; junction bases unmatched: 4. This CDR3 contains 13 residues. The germline gives CDR1 MNHEY, CDR2 SVGAGI.

DNA of the CDR3: TGTGCCAGCAGCCAAGAGGTTAGCGGGGGGGCCAAGGATACGCAGTATTTT. Translation gives CASSQEVSGGAKDTQYF. This rearrangement joins TRBV4-2 to TRBJ2-3, with TRBD2 matching over 11 bases. V shed 0 bases, J shed 6 bases, and the junction held 8 bases outside the gene matches. Germline V gene sequence: CDR1 LGHNA, CDR2 YNFKEQ. The CDR3 consists of 17 residues.

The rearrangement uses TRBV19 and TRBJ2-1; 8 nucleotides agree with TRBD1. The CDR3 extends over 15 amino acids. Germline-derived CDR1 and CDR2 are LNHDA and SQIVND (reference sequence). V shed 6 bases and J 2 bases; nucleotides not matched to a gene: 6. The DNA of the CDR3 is TGTGCCAGTAGCTTGACAGGGGTCGCCTACAATGAGCAGTTCTTC. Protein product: CASSLTGVAYNEQFF.

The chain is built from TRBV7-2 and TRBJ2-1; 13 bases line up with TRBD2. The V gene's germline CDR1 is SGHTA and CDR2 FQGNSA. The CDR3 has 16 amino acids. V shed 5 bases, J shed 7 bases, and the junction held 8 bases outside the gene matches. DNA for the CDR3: TGTGCCAGCAGCCCTTCCAGACTAGCGGGGGGTAATGAGCAGTTCTTC. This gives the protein CASSPSRLAGGNEQFF.

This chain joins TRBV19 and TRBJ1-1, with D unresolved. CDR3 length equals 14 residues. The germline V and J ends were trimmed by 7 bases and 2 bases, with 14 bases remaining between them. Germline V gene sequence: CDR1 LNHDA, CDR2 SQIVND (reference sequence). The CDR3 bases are TGTGCCAGTACCCTGGGCAGGTCCAACACTGAAGCTTTCTTT. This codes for CASTLGRSNTEAFF.

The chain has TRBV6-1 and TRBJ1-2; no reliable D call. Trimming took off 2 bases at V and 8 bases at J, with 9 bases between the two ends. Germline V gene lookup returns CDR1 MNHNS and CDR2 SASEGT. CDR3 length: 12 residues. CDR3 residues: CASSENLEGYTF. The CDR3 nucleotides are TGTGCCAGCAGTGAAAACCTGGAGGGCTACACCTTC.

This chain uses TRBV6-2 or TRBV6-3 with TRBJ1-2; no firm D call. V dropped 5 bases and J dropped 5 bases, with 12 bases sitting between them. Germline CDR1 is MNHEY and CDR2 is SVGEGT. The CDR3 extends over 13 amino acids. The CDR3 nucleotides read TGTGCCAGCAGTGCCATGAGCCTTTATGGCTACACCTTC. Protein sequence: CASSAMSLYGYTF.

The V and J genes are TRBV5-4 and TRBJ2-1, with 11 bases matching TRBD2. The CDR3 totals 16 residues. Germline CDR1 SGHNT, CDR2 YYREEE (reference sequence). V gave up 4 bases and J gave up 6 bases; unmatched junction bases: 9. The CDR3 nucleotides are TGTGCCAGCAGCCCCCCCCTAGCGGGGGGCGGCAATGAGCAGTTCTTC. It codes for CASSPPLAGGGNEQFF.

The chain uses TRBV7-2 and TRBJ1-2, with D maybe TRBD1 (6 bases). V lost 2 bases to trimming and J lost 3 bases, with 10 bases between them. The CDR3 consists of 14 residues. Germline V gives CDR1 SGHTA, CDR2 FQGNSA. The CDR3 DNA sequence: TGTGCCAGCAGCTTACAGGGGCGGGACTATGGCTACACCTTC. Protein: CASSLQGRDYGYTF.

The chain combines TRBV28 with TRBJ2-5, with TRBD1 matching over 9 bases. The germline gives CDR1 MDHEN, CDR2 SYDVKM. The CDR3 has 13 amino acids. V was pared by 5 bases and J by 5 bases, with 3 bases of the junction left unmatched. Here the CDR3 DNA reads TGTGCCAGCAGTGGACAGGGGACGGAGACCCAGTACTTC. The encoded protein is CASSGQGTETQYF.

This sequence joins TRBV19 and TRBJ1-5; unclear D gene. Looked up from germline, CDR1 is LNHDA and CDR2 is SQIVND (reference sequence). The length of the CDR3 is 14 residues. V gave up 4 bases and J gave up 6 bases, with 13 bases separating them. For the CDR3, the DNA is TGTGCCAGTAGTACACCTTTCGGGAGTCAGCCCCAGCATTTT. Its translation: CASSTPFGSQPQHF.

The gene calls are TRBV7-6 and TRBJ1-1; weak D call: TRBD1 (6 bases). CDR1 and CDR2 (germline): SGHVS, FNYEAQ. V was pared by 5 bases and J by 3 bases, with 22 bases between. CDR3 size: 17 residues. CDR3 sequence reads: CASSNTGWGRDDTEAFF. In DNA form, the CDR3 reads TGTGCCAGCAGCAATACAGGGTGGGGGAGAGATGACACTGAAGCTTTCTTT.

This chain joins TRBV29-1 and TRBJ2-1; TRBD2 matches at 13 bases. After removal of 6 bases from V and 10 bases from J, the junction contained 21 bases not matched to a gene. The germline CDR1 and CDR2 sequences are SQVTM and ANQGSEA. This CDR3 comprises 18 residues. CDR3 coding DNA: TGCAGCGTAACAGGGCAGTTAGGGACTAGCGGGATTGGAGGCGAGCAGTTCTTC. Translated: CSVTGQLGTSGIGGEQFF.

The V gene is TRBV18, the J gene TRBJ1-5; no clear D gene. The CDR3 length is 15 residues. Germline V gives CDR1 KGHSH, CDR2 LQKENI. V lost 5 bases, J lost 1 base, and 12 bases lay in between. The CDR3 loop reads CASSAPIRSNQPQHF. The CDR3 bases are TGTGCCAGCTCAGCTCCTATTCGAAGCAATCAGCCCCAGCATTTT.

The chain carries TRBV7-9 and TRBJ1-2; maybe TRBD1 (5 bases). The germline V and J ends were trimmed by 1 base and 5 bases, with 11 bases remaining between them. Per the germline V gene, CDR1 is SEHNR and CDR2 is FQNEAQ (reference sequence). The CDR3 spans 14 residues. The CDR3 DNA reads TGTGCCAGCAGCTTAGAGGGGCGGATATATGGCTACACCTTC. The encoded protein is CASSLEGRIYGYTF.

CDR3 nucleotide sequence: TGTGCCAGCAGGGAGGACAGGGCTGGGGCCAACGTCCTGACTTTC. It yields the protein CASREDRAGANVLTF. This chain connects TRBV2 to TRBJ2-6; 8 positions match TRBD1. The CDR3 contains 15 residues. Germline V gene sequence: CDR1 SNHLY, CDR2 FYNNEI. The V gene end was trimmed by 6 bases and the J gene end by 2 bases; junction bases not matched to a gene: 3.

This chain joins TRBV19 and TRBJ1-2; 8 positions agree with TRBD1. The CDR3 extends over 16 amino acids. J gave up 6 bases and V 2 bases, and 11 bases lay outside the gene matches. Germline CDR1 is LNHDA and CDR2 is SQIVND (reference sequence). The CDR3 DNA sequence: TGTGCCAGTAGTATAACGACAGGGGTGATCTACAATGGCTACACCTTC. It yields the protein CASSITTGVIYNGYTF.

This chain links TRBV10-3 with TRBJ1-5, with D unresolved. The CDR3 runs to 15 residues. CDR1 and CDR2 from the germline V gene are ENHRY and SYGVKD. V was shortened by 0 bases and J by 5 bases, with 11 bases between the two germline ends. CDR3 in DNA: TGTGCCATCAGTGAGTCGAACAGAGATCATCAGCCCCAGCATTTT. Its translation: CAISESNRDHQPQHF.

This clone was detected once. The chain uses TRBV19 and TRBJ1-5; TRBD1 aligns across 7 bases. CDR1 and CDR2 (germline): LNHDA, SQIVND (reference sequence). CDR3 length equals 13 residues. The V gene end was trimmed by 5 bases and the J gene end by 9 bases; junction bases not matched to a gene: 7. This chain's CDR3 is CASSVTGIGPQHF. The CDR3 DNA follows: TGTGCCAGTAGTGTGACAGGGATTGGGCCCCAGCATTTT. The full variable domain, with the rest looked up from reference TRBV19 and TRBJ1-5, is DGGITQSPKYLFRKEGQNVTLSCEQNLNHDAMYWYRQDPGQGLRLIYYSQIVNDFQKGDIAEGYSVSREKKESFPLTVTSAQKNPTAFYLCASSVTGIGPQHFGDGTRLSIL.